This TCR beta chain was captured by sequencing in a study of beta chain features in type 1 diabetes. The study reverse transcribed the entire isolated RNA, so it sequenced expressed TCRB transcripts. Around 3.57 million reads was the average for naive, central memory and regulatory T cell samples. TCRdb's table, derived via immunoSEQ multiplex PCR, lists solely in-frame clones and lacks some. The sample contains 350,000 to 450,000 clones, approximately 15% of which appear only once. Details on this clone: The identical CDR3 is also encoded by other nucleotide sequences in the sample.

The CDR3 has 13 residues. The V end was cut by 4 bases, the J end by 2 bases, with 3 bases between. Per germline, CDR1 MGHDK and CDR2 SYGVNS. The specimen sequenced was naive CD4+ T cells from blood. The chain is built from TRBV25-1 and TRBJ2-6, with D unresolved. The clonotype comes from a man aged 25-40 years in good health. CDR3 residues: CASSVTGANVLTF. The DNA for the CDR3 is TGTGCCAGCAGTGTGACTGGGGCCAACGTCCTGACTTTC.